The rows below give T cell receptor beta chains drawn from one sample of a study of cytomegalovirus exposure and HLA in healthy donors. Clones were sequenced by immunoSEQ multiplex PCR, and TCRdb holds only the in-frame ones, with some missing. The sample has over 200,000 clones; roughly 88% are singletons. The sequenced material came from PBMCs. These receptors were collected from a woman younger than 30 in good health and CMV-seronegative. Each CDR3 is given with its conserved first and last residue. Each record gives: V gene, J gene, CDR3 protein.

>TRBV7-2|TRBJ2-5
CASSLTGGEWETQYF
>TRBV6-5|TRBJ2-1
CASSYSASGRNNEQFF
>TRBV14|TRBJ2-7
CASSQGADRTYEQYF
>TRBV9|TRBJ2-1
CASSSSGTSYNEQFF
>TRBV27|TRBJ2-3
CASTGVITDTQYF
>TRBV5-4|TRBJ2-4
CASSLDRVDIQYF
>TRBV2|TRBJ1-2
CASSGGRTNYGYTF
>TRBV28|TRBJ2-1
CASRGLAGPNEQFF
>TRBV4-3|TRBJ1-1
CASSQDRTAEAFF
>TRBV6-5|TRBJ2-3
CASSYSRRGGDTQYF
>TRBV30|TRBJ2-5
CAWSVRQQETQYF
>TRBV6-5|TRBJ2-7
CASSYGGASYEQYF
>TRBV9|TRBJ2-5
CASSVVGTVQETQYF
>TRBV7-9|TRBJ1-2
CASSLRGGQNYGYTF
>TRBV7-2|TRBJ2-5
CASSVAGTIKETQYF
>TRBV27|TRBJ2-3
CASSLAGRSTDTQYF
>TRBV29-1|TRBJ1-1
CSVPGGTGEGWTEAFF
>TRBV7-2|TRBJ1-4
CASSTGGGVYEKLFF
>TRBV2|TRBJ1-4
CASRYRGANEKLFF
>TRBV27|TRBJ2-3
CASRGAGDVTDTQYF
>TRBV9|TRBJ2-3
CASSVEVSSTDTQYF
>TRBV7-9|TRBJ1-4
CASSWAGTENEKLFF
>TRBV4-3|TRBJ1-3
CASSQVPQGQGIAGNTIYF
>TRBV19|TRBJ1-2
CASSIAAGINGYTF
>TRBV6-5|TRBJ1-2
CASSPQGDGYTF
>TRBV19|TRBJ2-3
CASSIGQGAIDTQYF
>TRBV15|TRBJ2-6
CATSRSHRGSGANVLTF
>TRBV5-6|TRBJ2-7
CASSFSLGYEQYF
>TRBV15|TRBJ1-2
CATSRDLLRDYGYTF
>TRBV19|TRBJ1-1
CASSIDRGDGYTEAFF
>TRBV5-4|TRBJ2-3
CASSVGVGLEITDTQYF
>TRBV9|TRBJ2-7
CASPGQGEAYEQYF
>TRBV15|TRBJ2-2
CATSRDRGITGELFF
>TRBV28|TRBJ1-4
CASRPGTTESKLFF
>TRBV7-9|TRBJ1-5
CASSSSGQGPNQPQHF
>TRBV5-1|TRBJ1-2
CASSYGTDANYGYTF
>TRBV7-9|TRBJ2-7
CASSPDSKAYEQYF
>TRBV29-1|TRBJ2-3
CSVRSLWRDSTDTQYF
>TRBV28|TRBJ2-7
CASSFPGTTYYEQYF
>TRBV18|TRBJ1-1
CASSPNRGEVAFF
>TRBV5-6|TRBJ2-3
CASSSHALGLTTDTQYF
>TRBV7-9|TRBJ2-7
CASSLVHVSGRDYEQYF
>TRBV7-9|TRBJ2-3
CASSLTASGTDTQYF
>TRBV5-1|TRBJ1-4
CASSSAGTSGVGEKLFF
>TRBV9|TRBJ2-7
CASSGGQGTTYEQYF
>TRBV7-9|TRBJ2-1
CASSLAQSSNEQFF
>TRBV28|TRBJ1-5
CASSLASLSNQPQHF
>TRBV27|TRBJ2-3
CASSALIFADTQYF
>TRBV6-1|TRBJ1-3
CASSARESSGNTIYF
>TRBV28|TRBJ1-2
CASTGGTVYGYTF
>TRBV6-6|TRBJ2-3
CASSFLAGASDTQYF
>TRBV9|TRBJ2-5
CASQGVEQETQYF
>TRBV5-1|TRBJ1-1
CASSTGTGQGNTEAFF
>TRBV7-2|TRBJ2-7
CASSFAGDSYEQYF
>TRBV19|TRBJ2-2
CASSGGPNTGELFF